This T cell receptor (beta chain) comes out of a study of blood T cells in healthy people across ages. This CDR3 comprises 15 residues. The germline V gene encodes CDR1 SGHTA and CDR2 FQGNSA. V lost 3 bases and J lost 2; bases outside the gene matches: 4. Using a J-beta primer mix together with a sample-barcoded 5' primer, a second PCR was run for about 6 to 12 cycles. TCRdb recomputed calls from the 5' RACE reads with MiXCR, one row per CDR3 protein. Here the sample spans some 550,000 distinct CDR3 sequences, less than 60% being singletons. There are a few counts of this clonotype. The TCR was taken from an elderly man in good health. The rearrangement joins TRBV7-2 to TRBJ2-5; 9 positions agree with TRBD2. The sequenced sample was blood. The chain's CDR3 is CASSFSGSRQETQYF. CDR3 in DNA: TGTGCCAGCAGCTTTAGCGGGAGTAGACAAGAGACCCAGTACTTC.